The rows below give T cell receptor beta chains drawn from one sample of a study of CD8 T cells in Susac syndrome. TCRdb used MiXCR to reprocess the immunoSEQ multiplex PCR reads, holding one entry per CDR3 protein. Of over 140,000 distinct CDR3 sequences in the sample, 85% to 95% were seen once. The sequencing sample was made of CD4+ T cells from PBMCs. The source is a human donor with Susac syndrome. CDR3s include the opening cysteine and the closing phenylalanine or tryptophan. Fields, in order: V gene, J gene, clone size, D gene, CDR3 protein, CDR3 DNA. A D gene is named only where the DNA matches it firmly. Clone size is stated in some rows and not others, as once, few, many or a class when expanded.

>TRBV29-1|TRBJ1-1|-|-
CSVVRRAANTEAFF
TGCAGCGTTGTGCGCCGCGCGGCGAACACTGAAGCTTTCTTT
>TRBV7-9|TRBJ2-3|once|-
CASSLPGGTQYF
TGTGCCAGCAGCTTACCAGGAGGAACGCAGTATTTT
>TRBV7-2|TRBJ2-3|-|TRBD2
CASSLKLTSGTGTQYF
TGTGCCAGCAGCTTAAAGTTGACTAGCGGGACGGGTACGCAGTATTTT
>TRBV7-2|TRBJ2-7|-|-
CASSSRGGYEQYF
TGTGCCAGCAGCAGTAGAGGGGGCTACGAGCAGTACTTC
>TRBV4-1|TRBJ1-1|-|TRBD1
CASSTRTGMDTEAFF
TGCGCCAGCAGCACCCGGACAGGGATGGACACTGAAGCTTTCTTT
>TRBV25-1|TRBJ1-5|-|TRBD1
CASTTGTCNQPQHF
TGTGCCAGCACGACAGGGACTTGCAATCAGCCCCAGCATTTT
>TRBV2|TRBJ2-7|once|-
CASSYGGPPSYEQYF
TGTGCCAGCAGCTACGGGGGGCCACCCTCCTACGAGCAGTACTTC
>TRBV4-2|TRBJ1-2|-|-
CASSQEARRNYGYTF
TGTGCCAGCAGCCAAGAAGCCAGGCGGAACTATGGCTACACCTTC
>TRBV11-2|TRBJ2-1|-|TRBD1
CASSVQGAQGYEQFF
TGTGCCAGCAGCGTACAGGGGGCGCAGGGGTATGAGCAGTTCTTC
>TRBV5-5|TRBJ1-6|-|-
CASSLDSHLPISPLHF
TGTGCCAGCAGCTTGGACAGCCACCTTCCTATTTCACCCCTCCACTTT
>TRBV30|TRBJ1-1|-|TRBD1
CAWIFLRSQGDHTEAFF
TGTGCCTGGATCTTCCTCCGGAGTCAGGGGGACCACACTGAAGCTTTCTTT
>TRBV19|TRBJ1-5|-|-
CASSISPGSNQPQHF
TGTGCCAGTAGTATTTCCCCCGGTAGCAATCAGCCCCAGCATTTT
>TRBV7-2|TRBJ1-1|once|-
CASSFSTAEAFF
TGTGCCAGCAGCTTTTCGACCGCTGAAGCTTTCTTT
>TRBV5-1|TRBJ1-5|-|-
CASSLSGQGQPQHF
TGCGCCAGCAGCTTGTCGGGGCAGGGTCAGCCCCAGCATTTT
>TRBV20-1|TRBJ2-7|-|TRBD1
CSAEGDRGSYEQYF
TGCAGTGCTGAGGGGGACAGGGGGTCCTACGAGCAGTACTTC
>TRBV30|TRBJ1-4|-|TRBD1
CAWNRGRSGLGEKLFF
TGTGCCTGGAACAGGGGCAGGTCGGGTCTCGGTGAAAAACTGTTTTTT
>TRBV12-3/TRBV12-4|TRBJ2-2|-|-
CASSFQSGSGELFF
TGTGCCAGCAGTTTCCAGTCGGGCAGCGGGGAGCTGTTTTTT
>TRBV25-1|TRBJ2-5|-|-
CASSEPGLGARETQYF
TGTGCCAGCAGTGAACCAGGGCTAGGGGCTCGAGAGACCCAGTACTTC
>TRBV3-1|TRBJ2-5|-|-
CASSQDRRRVGETQYF
TGTGCCAGCAGCCAAGATCGGAGGCGGGTCGGGGAGACCCAGTACTTC
>TRBV12-3/TRBV12-4|TRBJ1-2|-|-
CASSLQGVNYGYTF
TGTGCCAGCAGTTTACAAGGAGTTAACTATGGCTACACCTTC
>TRBV9|TRBJ2-1|-|TRBD1
CASSTRDRASEQFF
TGTGCCAGCAGCACCCGGGACAGGGCAAGTGAGCAGTTCTTC
>TRBV18|TRBJ2-7|-|-
CASSSGLGFYEQYF
TGTGCCAGCTCGTCGGGACTCGGGTTCTACGAGCAGTACTTC
>TRBV5-1|TRBJ1-1|-|-
CASSSGPANTEAFF
TGCGCCAGCAGCTCGGGACCTGCGAACACTGAAGCTTTCTTT
>TRBV11-2|TRBJ2-1|-|-
CASHPLSGYNEQFF
TGTGCCAGCCACCCTCTTTCGGGTTATAATGAGCAGTTCTTC
>TRBV7-7|TRBJ1-5|-|TRBD1
CASSSGQTVDQPQHF
TGTGCTAGCAGCTCGGGACAGACGGTCGATCAGCCCCAGCATTTT
>TRBV14|TRBJ2-7|-|-
CASSSQGANEQYF
TGTGCCAGCAGCAGCCAAGGTGCGAACGAGCAGTACTTC
>TRBV3-1|TRBJ1-1|-|-
CASNHGHTEAFF
TGTGCCAGCAACCACGGCCACACTGAAGCTTTCTTT
>TRBV7-6|TRBJ1-4|-|-
CAPTGRGNEKLFF
TGTGCCCCTACTGGGAGGGGTAATGAAAAACTGTTTTTT
>TRBV9|TRBJ1-1|-|-
CASTPDLGDTEAFF
TGTGCCAGCACCCCGGACCTAGGGGATACTGAAGCTTTCTTT
>TRBV2|TRBJ2-4|-|-
CASADGGLAKNIQYF
TGTGCCAGCGCAGACGGGGGGCTAGCCAAAAACATTCAGTACTTC
>TRBV29-1|TRBJ2-7|-|TRBD2
CSAEGTSSLEQYF
TGCAGCGCTGAGGGGACTAGCTCTCTCGAGCAGTACTTC
>TRBV6-1|TRBJ1-2|-|-
CASSSRTYGYTF
TGTGCCAGCAGTTCCCGGACCTATGGCTACACCTTC
>TRBV3-1|TRBJ2-3|-|TRBD2
CASSQFSGGAFISTDTQYF
TGTGCCAGCAGCCAATTTAGCGGGGGAGCTTTTATTAGCACAGATACGCAGTATTTT
>TRBV4-1|TRBJ2-1|-|-
CASSQESRGLYNEQFF
TGCGCCAGCAGCCAAGAGAGTAGGGGCCTCTACAATGAGCAGTTCTTC
>TRBV5-1|TRBJ2-7|-|-
CASSPNPDMDSYEQYF
TGCGCCAGCAGCCCTAACCCCGACATGGACAGCTACGAGCAGTACTTC
>TRBV29-1|TRBJ1-2|-|-
CSVPESPYGYTF
TGCAGCGTTCCCGAATCACCGTATGGCTACACCTTC
>TRBV30|TRBJ2-1|-|-
CAWSPHGNEQFF
TGTGCCTGGAGTCCTCATGGCAATGAGCAGTTCTTC
>TRBV20-1|TRBJ1-2|-|TRBD1
CSARDHERDRGRSYTF
TGCAGTGCTAGAGACCACGAAAGGGACAGGGGCAGGAGCTACACCTTC
>TRBV18|TRBJ2-7|-|-
CASSPPGSERSEQYF
TGTGCCAGCTCACCACCGGGCAGTGAGAGGTCCGAGCAGTACTTC
>TRBV4-1|TRBJ2-5|-|-
CASKIPQTDKQETQYF
TGCGCCAGCAAGATCCCCCAGACAGACAAGCAAGAGACCCAGTACTTC
>TRBV4-3|TRBJ1-2|-|-
CASSQDWTEANYGYTF
TGCGCCAGCAGCCAAGATTGGACAGAAGCTAACTATGGCTACACCTTC
>TRBV21-1|TRBJ2-7|-|-
CASSNMSSAYEQYF
TGTGCCAGCAGCAACATGTCTAGCGCGTACGAGCAGTACTTC
>TRBV5-1|TRBJ1-1|-|TRBD1
CASSLLGQSNTEAFF
TGCGCCAGCAGCTTGCTGGGACAGAGCAACACTGAAGCTTTCTTT
>TRBV7-8|TRBJ2-5|-|TRBD1
CASSFRDRGETQYF
TGTGCCAGCAGCTTCCGGGACAGGGGTGAGACCCAGTACTTC
>TRBV30|TRBJ1-2|-|-
CAWRSRAVPYGYTF
TGTGCCTGGAGGTCCAGGGCTGTACCCTATGGCTACACCTTC
>TRBV5-1|TRBJ2-1|-|-
CASSLGSAGWNNEQFF
TGCGCCAGCAGCTTGGGCTCGGCGGGATGGAACAATGAGCAGTTCTTC
>TRBV15|TRBJ1-2|-|TRBD1
CATSRDRGTGDGYTF
TGTGCCACCAGCAGAGATCGGGGGACAGGGGATGGCTACACCTTC
>TRBV4-1|TRBJ1-3|-|-
CASSQVVGLGSGNTIYF
TGCGCCAGCAGCCAAGTGGTCGGCCTGGGATCTGGAAACACCATATATTTT
>TRBV15|TRBJ1-5|-|TRBD1
CATSSDDRARSNQPQHF
TGTGCCACCAGCAGCGATGACAGGGCGAGAAGCAATCAGCCCCAGCATTTT
>TRBV20-1|TRBJ2-7|-|-
CSASGDYEQYF
TGCAGTGCTAGCGGAGACTACGAGCAGTACTTC
>TRBV7-3|TRBJ2-5|-|TRBD2
CASSLGPSGSQETQYF
TGTGCCAGCAGCTTAGGTCCTAGCGGGAGCCAAGAGACCCAGTACTTC
>TRBV20-1|TRBJ1-1|-|-
CSASPGTTEAFF
TGCAGTGCGAGCCCGGGGACAACTGAAGCTTTCTTT
>TRBV3-1|TRBJ2-7|-|-
CASSQEGPLGEQYF
TGTGCCAGCAGCCAAGAAGGACCCTTGGGGGAGCAGTACTTC